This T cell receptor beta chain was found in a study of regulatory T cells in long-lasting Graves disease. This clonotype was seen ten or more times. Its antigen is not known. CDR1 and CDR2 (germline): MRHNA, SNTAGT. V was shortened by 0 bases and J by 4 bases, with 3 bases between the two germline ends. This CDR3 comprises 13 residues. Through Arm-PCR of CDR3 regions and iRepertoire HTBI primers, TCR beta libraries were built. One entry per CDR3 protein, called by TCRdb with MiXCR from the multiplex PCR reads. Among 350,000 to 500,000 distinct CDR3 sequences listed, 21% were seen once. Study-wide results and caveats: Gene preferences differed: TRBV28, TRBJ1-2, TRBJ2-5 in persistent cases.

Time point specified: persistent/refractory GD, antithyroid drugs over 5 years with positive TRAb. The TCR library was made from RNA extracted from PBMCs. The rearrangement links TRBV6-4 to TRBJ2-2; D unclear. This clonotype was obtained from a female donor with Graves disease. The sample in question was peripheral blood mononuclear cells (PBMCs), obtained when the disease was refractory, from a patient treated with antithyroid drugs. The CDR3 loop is CASSDSGTGELFF. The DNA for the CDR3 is TGTGCCAGCAGTGACTCGGGCACCGGGGAGCTGTTTTTT.